This T cell receptor (beta chain) was sequenced during a study of shared clonotypes between healthy human individuals. Selected positively for CCR7 and CD45RO-negative, naive CD8 cells excluded terminally differentiated effector memory CD45RA+ cells. Clones were sequenced by immunoSEQ multiplex PCR, and TCRdb holds only the in-frame ones, with some missing. Here the sample spans 500,000 to 700,000 clones, approximately 95% being singletons. General study results and limits: Large sequencing depth failed to make sorted-subset sequencing complete, rarefaction showed. Among non-shared clonotypes, generation probabilities were lower than among those shared by all four donors.

With 2 bases removed from V and 3 bases from J, the gap between germline ends came to 11 bases. The CDR3 covers 14 residues. The germline gives CDR1 MNHEY, CDR2 SMNVEV (reference sequence). About this clone itself: Its antigen is unknown.

The origin of this receptor is a woman under 40 in good health. What was sequenced was naive CD8+ T cells sorted from blood. V gene TRBV27 combines with J gene TRBJ2-7; D not certain. The CDR3 sequence is CASSLSDGSYEQYF. CDR3 in DNA: TGTGCCAGCAGTTTAAGTGACGGCAGCTACGAGCAGTACTTC.